Listed here are 5 T cell receptor beta chains from one sample, sequenced in a study of Graves' ophthalmopathy and Graves' hyperthyroidism. Investigators amplified TCR beta CDR3 regions from RNA transcripts. The first round was an RT-PCR with HTBI primers, and the second round was a multiplex PCR. MiXCR, applied by TCRdb to the multiplex PCR reads, yields one record per CDR3 protein. Of more than 300,000 distinct CDR3 sequences listed, about 18% were seen once; the top ten hold roughly 2.4%. The specimen sequenced was peripheral blood. These receptors all stem from an adult woman with stable Graves' hyperthyroidism.

The rearrangement uses TRBV20-1 and TRBJ2-5; 11 bases map to TRBD2. Germline V CDR1 and CDR2: DFQATT, SNEGSKA (reference sequence). V dropped 6 bases and J dropped 3; count of bases not matched to a gene: 9. CDR3 length: 15 residues. The DNA of the CDR3 is TGCAGTGCCCAAGGGACTAGCGGATTCAAAGAGACCCAGTACTTC. Encoded protein: CSAQGTSGFKETQYF.

At least ten counts were recorded for this clonotype. The V and J genes are TRBV4-1 and TRBJ1-5, with 9 bases aligning to TRBD1. This CDR3 spans 19 amino acids. With V trimmed by 0 bases and J by 2 bases, 11 bases remained unmatched. CDR1 is MGHRA, CDR2 YSYEKL, per germline. The CDR3 spells CASSQDRTGVTSGNQPQHF. The CDR3 coding sequence is TGCGCCAGCAGCCAAGATAGGACAGGGGTTACCAGTGGCAATCAGCCCCAGCATTTT.

This clonotype has a count of ten or more. The genes are TRBV25-1 and TRBJ2-5, with a possible D match to TRBD2 (5 bases). The V gene's germline CDR1 is MGHDK and CDR2 SYGVNS. V dropped 1 base and J dropped 4 bases, with 10 bases sitting between them. The CDR3 is 14 residues long. The CDR3 spells CASSESGRGETQYF. The CDR3, as DNA: TGTGCCAGCAGTGAATCGGGTCGGGGAGAGACCCAGTACTTC.

The gene calls are TRBV4-2 and TRBJ1-2, with D possibly TRBD1 on 5 matching bases. With 0 bases removed from V and 2 bases from J, the gap between germline ends came to 16 bases. The germline CDR1 and CDR2 sequences are LGHNA and YNFKEQ. This CDR3 is 17 amino acids long. The CDR3 spells CASSQDLGQGANYGYTF. The CDR3 region has the DNA TGTGCCAGCAGCCAAGATTTGGGGCAGGGCGCCAACTATGGCTACACCTTC.

The chain links TRBV20-1 to TRBJ2-7; TRBD2 matches at 12 bases. This CDR3 region has 13 residues. V dropped 4 bases and J dropped 3; count of bases not matched to a gene: 1. Germline CDR1 is DFQATT and CDR2 is SNEGSKA (reference sequence). CDR3 residues: CSAMTSGSYEQYF. The DNA for the CDR3 is TGCAGTGCTATGACTAGCGGGAGCTACGAGCAGTACTTC.